This TCR beta chain appears in the sequencing data of a study of blood T cell repertoires in COVID-19 (TCRdb year 2020). Describing the broader study: The collaborator samples originated in the United States, Italy and Spain and spanned the acute and convalescent phases of COVID-19. The material from the prospective study consisted of cDNA or gDNA derived from T cells, B-cell-depleted T cells, or PBMCs. Subjects who had been exposed to COVID-19, were actively infected with it, or had recovered from it provided the deeply sampled blood TCRbeta repertoires that made up the dataset. A freely available public database, intended as a resource for researchers studying the immune response to SARS-CoV-2, is where the repertoires were released. Samples came from the ongoing ImmuneRACE study (first 160 participants) plus 1,254 subjects from 6 global collaborators. A de-identified subject ID, COVID-19 status, age in years and sex were almost always included in the sample metadata. Where HLA class I and class II types were available, the types were taken from metadata supplied by the sample provider, not from assay-based typing.

TCRbeta CDR3 regions were amplified from genomic DNA using the immunoSEQ Assay, a bias-controlled multiplex PCR. Under the source paper's analysis protocol: Within the assay, amplification of reference gene primers was used to estimate how many nucleated cells each sample contained. To quantify the absolute abundance of each unique TCRbeta CDR3 rearrangement, sequence reads were collapsed and filtered. For each sample, productive Simpson clonality was calculated as the square root of Simpson's diversity index over productive rearrangements. TCRdb retrieved this table from immuneACCESS and kept in-frame rearrangements only. Not all clones are present; in checked studies, unresolved V genes account for under half, and no reason is known for the remainder. D and trimming were read from the DNA, whereas the V and J calls and clone size are those reported in that table. The sample records fewer than 400,000 clones, under 90% of which are singletons. Roughly 2.9% of the sample belongs to the ten largest clones.

On the study overall, not on this receptor specifically: The amount of clinical and demographic metadata varied by source and participant and was provided uncurated.

One collaborating source in Seattle enrolled patients while the patients were actively infected and followed the patients over time throughout the course of disease. Whole blood was collected in K2EDTA tubes by collaborating institutions according to the institutions' own protocols. For TCRbeta analysis, collaborator samples were shipped as frozen whole blood, as isolated PBMCs, or as DNA extracted from either sample type. Turning to this clone: Its antigen target is currently unknown. The input lacks base qualities; no much larger clone sits a single base away.

Material for sequencing was peripheral blood. This clonotype was sampled from a woman aged 25-40 years with COVID-19, enrolled during active disease.

The CDR3 reads as follows: CASSSAGGIDEQYF. The nucleotide sequence reads TGTGCCAGCAGCTCAGCGGGAGGGATCGACGAGCAGTACTTC. The V and J segments used are TRBV7-2 and TRBJ2-7, and TRBD2 aligns with 10 junction nucleotides. Here V drops 4 bases and J drops 5 bases, and the junction holds 5 bases not matched to any gene. From a lookup of the germline V gene, CDR1 and CDR2 are SGHTA and FQGNSA. Reading from cysteine to phenylalanine, the CDR3 counts 14 amino acids. The CDR3 DNA has 42 bases and is translated from base 1.